The 27 T cell receptor beta chains below come from one sample, sequenced in a study of CD8 T cells in Susac syndrome. With random hexamers, about 0.5 to 1 ug RNA was reverse transcribed. TCRdb re-derived calls from the immunoSEQ multiplex PCR reads in MiXCR, one entry per CDR3 protein. The table has roughly 140,000 distinct CDR3 sequences, about 95% seen once. The specimen was CD4+ T cells from PBMCs. The receptors come from a human donor with Susac syndrome.

The chain joins TRBV11-3 to TRBJ2-1; 8 nucleotides align to TRBD2. This CDR3 spans 15 amino acids. V was pared by 5 bases and J by 3 bases, with 6 bases of the junction left unmatched. From germline, CDR1 is SGHNT and CDR2 YENEEA. The CDR3 loop reads CASSPQRGNYNEQFF. For the CDR3, the DNA is TGTGCCAGCAGCCCACAGCGGGGGAACTACAATGAGCAGTTCTTC.

The V gene is TRBV9, the J gene TRBJ1-6; no firm D call. Germline CDR1 SGDLS, CDR2 YYNGEE. Trimming shortened V by 1 base and J by 0 bases, and 8 bases separated the two germline ends. The CDR3 is made up of 16 amino acids. CDR3 DNA: TGTGCCAGCAGCGTAAGCGGGAGCTCCTATAATTCACCCCTCCACTTT. Amino acids: CASSVSGSSYNSPLHF.

The V and J genes are TRBV23-1 and TRBJ1-1; unclear D gene. TRBV23-1 is labeled an ORF, and its function is uncertain. The germline V and J ends were trimmed by 1 base and 3 bases, with 18 bases remaining between them. CDR3 length: 17 residues. The CDR3 spells CASSQCPPAQNDTEAFF. CDR3 sequence (DNA): TGCGCCAGCAGTCAATGCCCCCCGGCACAGAATGACACTGAAGCTTTCTTT.

The V and J genes are TRBV12-3 or TRBV12-4 and TRBJ1-5, with unresolved D. Trimming took off 8 bases at V and 10 bases at J, with 12 bases between the two ends. The CDR3 runs to 11 residues. For the CDR3, the DNA is TGTGCCAGCTCGCATGGTTTTCCCCAGCATTTT. It encodes CASSHGFPQHF.

The chain couples TRBV7-9 to TRBJ1-1; D remains unclear. From germline, CDR1 is SEHNR and CDR2 FQNEAQ (reference sequence). The V and J ends lost 3 bases and 9 bases respectively, with 8 bases between them. The CDR3 covers 11 residues. The CDR3: CASSLQGQAFF. The CDR3 DNA reads as TGTGCCAGCAGCTTGCAAGGACAAGCTTTCTTT. The whole variable domain, filled in from reference TRBV7-9 and TRBJ1-1, reads DTGVSQNPRHKITKRGQNVTFRCDPISEHNRLYWYRQTLGQGPEFLTYFQNEAQLEKSRLLSDRFSAERPKGSFSTLEIQRTEQGDSAMYLCASSLQGQAFFGQGTRLTVV.

The rearrangement uses TRBV7-3 and TRBJ2-1; D could derive from TRBD1 or TRBD2 (5 bases each). The germline V gene encodes CDR1 SGHTA and CDR2 FQGTGA. Trimming left V 5 bases short and J 0 bases short, with 11 bases between. There are 15 residues in the CDR3. CDR3 bases: TGTGCCAGCAGCCTGGGGGTGAACTCCTACAATGAGCAGTTCTTC. Translating it yields CASSLGVNSYNEQFF. Filled out from reference TRBV7-3 and TRBJ2-1, the complete variable domain reads GAGVSQTPSNKVTEKGKYVELRCDPISGHTALYWYRQSLGQGPEFLIYFQGTGAADDSGLPNDRFFAVRPEGSVSTLKIQRTERGDSAVYLCASSLGVNSYNEQFFGPGTRLTVL.

The chain couples TRBV6-6 to TRBJ2-7; D might be TRBD1 or TRBD2, each matching 5 bases. The length of the CDR3 is 13 residues. CDR1 is MNHNY and CDR2 is SVGAGI in the germline V gene (reference sequence). Trimming shortened V by 8 bases and J by 0 bases, and 11 bases separated the two germline ends. This CDR3 reads CASATGASYEQYF. The CDR3 DNA is TGTGCCAGCGCGACCGGGGCCTCCTACGAGCAGTACTTC.

V is TRBV5-6 and J is TRBJ2-3, with 7 bases matching TRBD2. The CDR3 extends over 13 amino acids. The V gene end was trimmed by 5 bases and the J gene end by 1 base; junction bases not matched to a gene: 1. Germline lookup yields CDR1 SGHDT and CDR2 YYEEEE. CDR3 region: CASRTSGTDTQYF. The CDR3 region has the DNA TGTGCCAGCAGAACTAGCGGCACAGATACGCAGTATTTT.

This clonotype has a single count. The chain has TRBV9 and TRBJ2-3; TRBD2 is a possible D gene (6 bases). The CDR3 has 18 residues. V shed 1 base and J shed 1 base, with 19 bases lying between them. The germline V gene has CDR1 SGDLS and CDR2 YYNGEE. The CDR3 sequence is CASSVKVGGAGGTDTQYF. The CDR3, as DNA: TGTGCCAGCAGCGTAAAGGTGGGCGGGGCCGGAGGCACAGATACGCAGTATTTT.

The chain uses TRBV18 and TRBJ1-6; D gene uncertain. This CDR3 contains 14 residues. V shed 3 bases and J shed 8 bases, with 11 bases lying between them. Germline-derived CDR1 and CDR2 are KGHSH and LQKENI. DNA of the CDR3: TGTGCCAGCTCACCCAATCCTAAGGATTCACCCCTCCACTTT. It specifies CASSPNPKDSPLHF.

The V gene is TRBV2, the J gene TRBJ1-2; D is undetermined. This CDR3 region has 16 residues. The V end was cut by 2 bases, the J end by 1 base, with 14 bases between. Per the germline V gene, CDR1 is SNHLY and CDR2 is FYNNEI. Here the CDR3 DNA reads TGTGCCAGCAGTGAAACCCGTATACAGCTTAACTATGGCTACACCTTC. The encoded protein is CASSETRIQLNYGYTF.

The chain carries TRBV12-3 or TRBV12-4 and TRBJ2-5; TRBD2 agrees at 9 bases. The V and J ends lost 6 bases and 4 bases, in that order; junction bases with no gene match: 12. CDR3 size: 16 residues. CDR3 DNA sequence: TGTGCCAGCAGCCCCCCGGCGGGGGGGCCATCAGAGACCCAGTACTTC. Protein sequence: CASSPPAGGPSETQYF.

The chain combines TRBV6-5 with TRBJ2-1; 8 nucleotides match TRBD1. Losses at the gene ends were 6 bases for V and 15 bases for J; bases not matched to a gene: 7. The CDR3 extends over 11 amino acids. Germline lookup yields CDR1 MNHEY and CDR2 SVGAGI. The CDR3 here is CASRKTGAVFF. The DNA of the CDR3 is TGTGCCAGCAGAAAGACAGGGGCCGTGTTCTTC.

The CDR3 bases are TGTGCCAGCAGCGAGACTGTCGGTTTAGCCAAAAACATTCAGTACTTC. Translating gives CASSETVGLAKNIQYF. The V gene is TRBV7-3, the J gene TRBJ2-4, with unresolved D. Trimming left V 5 bases short and J 0 bases short, with 14 bases between. Germline V gene data show CDR1 as SGHTA and CDR2 as FQGTGA. The CDR3 extends over 16 amino acids.

This chain links TRBV9 with TRBJ2-5, with 10 positions matching TRBD2. CDR1 SGDLS and CDR2 YYNGEE come from the germline V gene. The CDR3 runs to 16 residues. V was pared by 4 bases and J by 1 base, with 7 bases of the junction left unmatched. CDR3 nucleotides: TGTGCCAGCAGCCCAGGAGCGGGGGGGCCCCAAGAGACCCAGTACTTC. It yields the protein CASSPGAGGPQETQYF.

The chain recombines TRBV7-2 with TRBJ2-7, with 7 bases fitting TRBD2. The CDR3 has 13 amino acids. Germline V gives CDR1 SGHTA, CDR2 FQGNSA. Trimming at V came to 10 bases and at J to 3 bases, leaving 9 bases not matched to a gene. The CDR3 region is CATARREGYEQYF. The CDR3 bases are TGTGCCACCGCTCGGAGGGAGGGCTACGAGCAGTACTTC.

The rearrangement joins TRBV12-3 or TRBV12-4 to TRBJ2-7, with D possibly matching TRBD2 (6 bases). This CDR3 has 14 amino acids. V lost 6 bases and J 1 base, leaving 13 bases between the germline ends. CDR3 DNA sequence: TGTGCCAGCAGGATGGGGGGTGTTTCCTACGAGCAGTACTTC. Translation gives CASRMGGVSYEQYF.

V gene TRBV14 combines with J gene TRBJ2-7, with D possibly TRBD2 on 6 matching bases. The CDR3 extends over 13 amino acids. V was clipped by 0 bases and J by 7 bases, with 10 bases between them. Germline V gene data show CDR1 as SGHDN and CDR2 as FVKESK. This CDR3 is CASSQDTTREQYF. Written as DNA, the CDR3 is TGTGCCAGCAGCCAAGACACGACTAGGGAGCAGTACTTC.

CDR3 DNA sequence: TGTGCCAGCAGCGCGACAGGGCGCGTGTTCGCTGAAGCTTTCTTT. It codes for CASSATGRVFAEAFF. The chain couples TRBV9 to TRBJ1-1, with 7 nucleotides matching TRBD1. Trimming took 3 bases from V and 6 from J; bases not matched to a gene: 11. The CDR3 runs to 15 residues. Looked up from germline, CDR1 is SGDLS and CDR2 is YYNGEE.

A remark on this clonotype: Germline is not matched at one junction end, which may reflect a read error. The rearrangement joins TRBV30 to TRBJ2-1; no reliable D call. The CDR3 is 13 residues long. The germline gives CDR1 GTSNPN, CDR2 SVGIG (reference sequence). Here the CDR3 DNA reads TGTGCCTGGATGGCTCAAACCTATAATGAGCAGTTCTTC. Encoded protein: CAWMAQTYNEQFF.

The chain links TRBV7-6 to TRBJ1-1, with no clear D. V dropped 1 base and J dropped 1 base, with 4 bases sitting between them. Germline CDR1 SGHVS, CDR2 FNYEAQ. CDR3 length: 13 residues. CDR3 nucleotide sequence: TGTGCCAGCAGCTTAGTGCAGAACACTGAAGCTTTCTTT. It yields the protein CASSLVQNTEAFF. Together with reference TRBV7-6 and TRBJ1-1, the CDR3 gives the full variable domain: GAGVSQSPRYKVTKRGQDVALRCDPISGHVSLYWYRQALGQGPEFLTYFNYEAQQDKSGLPNDRFSAERPEGSISTLTIQRTEQRDSAMYRCASSLVQNTEAFFGQGTRLTVV.

The J gene is TRBJ2-7, the V gene TRBV9; possible D gene TRBD2, 6 bases. Germline V CDR1 and CDR2: SGDLS, YYNGEE. The V and J ends lost 0 bases and 5 bases respectively, with 15 bases between them. This CDR3 contains 15 residues. CDR3 residues: CASSVEASAHHEQYF. The CDR3, as DNA: TGTGCCAGCAGCGTAGAGGCTAGCGCCCACCACGAGCAGTACTTC. The whole variable domain, remainder taken from reference TRBV9 and TRBJ2-7, is DSGVTQTPKHLITATGQRVTLRCSPRSGDLSVYWYQQSLDQGLQFLIQYYNGEERAKGNILERFSAQQFPDLHSELNLSSLELGDSALYFCASSVEASAHHEQYFGPGTRLTVT.

J is TRBJ1-2 and V is TRBV10-2; 7 bases agree with TRBD1. Germline V gene data show CDR1 as WSHSY and CDR2 as SAAADI. J was trimmed by 5 bases and V by 3 bases; bases with no gene match: 3. The CDR3 has 13 amino acids. The CDR3 here is CASSEDRDYGYTF. Written as DNA, the CDR3 is TGCGCCAGCAGTGAAGACAGGGATTATGGCTACACCTTC.

The V gene is TRBV12-3 or TRBV12-4, the J gene TRBJ2-1, with D tentatively TRBD2 (7 bases). The germline V and J ends were trimmed by 7 bases and 4 bases, with 11 bases remaining between them. CDR3 size: 13 residues. The CDR3 protein is CASTGGQYNEQFF. CDR3 nucleotides: TGTGCCAGCACGGGGGGCCAATACAATGAGCAGTTCTTC.

The chain links TRBV5-1 to TRBJ2-2; TRBD2 is a possible D gene (5 bases). Deletions cut 5 bases from V and 6 bases from J, with 14 bases between. From germline, CDR1 is SGHRS and CDR2 YFSETQ. The CDR3 contains 14 residues. The CDR3 spells CASRHDEGSGELFF. The CDR3 DNA reads as TGCGCCAGCAGACACGACGAGGGTTCCGGGGAGCTGTTTTTT.

This chain uses TRBV6-5 with TRBJ2-5; a possible D gene is TRBD2 (6 bases). V lost 0 bases and J 1 base, leaving 15 bases between the germline ends. There are 17 residues in the CDR3. From germline, CDR1 is MNHEY and CDR2 SVGAGI. In DNA, the CDR3 is TGTGCCAGCAGTTACTCCCGCTTGCGGGGCTCCCAAGAGACCCAGTACTTC. This translates into CASSYSRLRGSQETQYF.

The chain recombines TRBV23-1 with TRBJ1-6; the D is unclear. TRBV23-1 counts as an open reading frame of uncertain function. Trimming removed 4 bases at V and 8 bases at J, with 15 bases between. The CDR3 covers 15 residues. This CDR3 reads CASSLAGMGDSPLHF. For the CDR3, the DNA is TGCGCCAGCAGTCTGGCAGGAATGGGTGATTCACCCCTCCACTTT.